These 10 T cell receptor beta chains share one sample of origin, sequenced in a study of blood T cell repertoires in COVID-19. Data came from immunoSEQ multiplex PCR; TCRdb stores just in-frame clones and leaves some out. Of 110,000 to 150,000 clones listed, approximately 83% are singletons. Sequencing input: PBMCs or T cells enriched from blood (not recorded which). These receptors all come from a man aged 50 to 59 who had recovered from COVID-19.

The chain combines TRBV12-3 or TRBV12-4 with TRBJ2-7; 7 nucleotides line up with TRBD2. Trimming at V came to 6 bases and at J to 9 bases, leaving 8 bases not matched to a gene. The CDR3 has 12 amino acids. The chain's CDR3 is CASSPASGPQYF. The CDR3 DNA is TGTGCCAGCAGCCCCGCTAGCGGACCGCAGTACTTC.

This rearrangement joins TRBV21-1 to TRBJ2-7; the D call of TRBD1 is as the table states it, not checked on the DNA. TRBV21-1 has pseudogene status. CDR3 length equals 15 residues. The CDR3 sequence: CASSKYSSRGHEQYF. CDR3 nucleotides: TGTGCCAGCAGCAAATATTCTAGCAGGGGCCACGAGCAGTACTTC.

Only one count was recorded for this clone. The chain recombines TRBV28 with TRBJ1-5; a weak D match, TRBD1 (6 bases). Germline V lookup: CDR1 MDHEN, CDR2 SYDVKM. V was clipped by 2 bases and J by 0 bases, with 11 bases between them. There are 16 residues in the CDR3. CDR3 nucleotide sequence: TGTGCCAGCAGTTTAGGGGGCAGATATAGCAATCAGCCCCAGCATTTT. Translation gives CASSLGGRYSNQPQHF.

The rearrangement uses TRBV27 and TRBJ1-3, with TRBD1 matching 8 bases. Trimming at V came to 6 bases and at J to 3 bases, leaving 7 bases not matched to a gene. This CDR3 has 15 residues. The V gene's germline CDR1 is MNHEY and CDR2 SMNVEV (reference sequence). The CDR3 nucleotides are TGTGCCAGCAGCCAATCAGGGGGCCTTGGAAACACCATATATTTT. Translated: CASSQSGGLGNTIYF.

The chain joins TRBV7-2 to TRBJ2-7, with D possibly being TRBD2 (6 bases). V lost 2 bases and J 3 bases, leaving 11 bases between the germline ends. The CDR3 consists of 14 residues. Germline loops: CDR1 SGHTA, CDR2 FQGNSA. The CDR3 DNA reads as TGTGCCAGCAGCTTATATCGGGAGATCTACGAGCAGTACTTC. Translation gives CASSLYREIYEQYF.

The chain carries TRBV6-5 and TRBJ1-4; D uncertain. Germline CDR1 is MNHEY and CDR2 is SVGAGI. The CDR3 is 16 residues long. V lost 0 bases and J lost 4, with 12 bases in between. CDR3: CASSYSSRPHNEKLFF. DNA for the CDR3: TGTGCCAGCAGTTACTCGAGCAGGCCCCATAATGAAAAACTGTTTTTT.

This chain connects TRBV14 to TRBJ2-4; 9 bases are shared with TRBD2. V was pared by 0 bases and J by 5 bases, with 11 bases of the junction left unmatched. There are 18 residues in the CDR3. Per germline, CDR1 SGHDN and CDR2 FVKESK. The CDR3 spells CASSQDLAGGRWENIQYF. In DNA form, the CDR3 reads TGTGCCAGCAGCCAAGATTTGGCGGGGGGGCGGTGGGAAAACATTCAGTACTTC.

The chain links TRBV11-2 to TRBJ2-3; 12 bases are shared with TRBD2. This CDR3 region has 19 residues. V lost 0 bases, J lost 2 bases, and 9 bases stayed unmatched. The germline CDR1 and CDR2 sequences are SGHAT and FQNNGV. In DNA form, the CDR3 reads TGTGCCAGCAGCTTAGATTTGACTAGCGGGAGCTCCGACACAGATACGCAGTATTTT. It yields the protein CASSLDLTSGSSDTDTQYF. The full variable domain, rest sourced from reference TRBV11-2 and TRBJ2-3, is EAGVAQSPRYKIIEKRQSVAFWCNPISGHATLYWYQQILGQGPKLLIQFQNNGVVDDSQLPKDRFSAERLKGVDSTLKIQPAKLEDSAVYLCASSLDLTSGSSDTDTQYFGPGTRLTVL.

This chain connects TRBV7-2 to TRBJ2-2; 8 bases fit TRBD1. The length of the CDR3 is 16 residues. J was trimmed by 6 bases and V by 2 bases; bases with no gene match: 8. In germline, CDR1 is SGHTA, CDR2 FQGNSA. The CDR3 loop reads CASSLTDRVSSGELFF. The CDR3 coding sequence is TGTGCCAGCAGCTTAACGGACAGGGTGTCGTCCGGGGAGCTGTTTTTT.

The chain carries TRBV6-1 and TRBJ1-2; D gene ambiguous. Germline CDR1 reads MNHNS; CDR2 reads SASEGT. There are 16 residues in the CDR3. V lost 2 bases and J lost 3, with 16 bases in between. DNA of the CDR3: TGTGCCAGCAGTGAACCCGGGAGAACTATTCACTATGGCTACACCTTC. This encodes CASSEPGRTIHYGYTF.